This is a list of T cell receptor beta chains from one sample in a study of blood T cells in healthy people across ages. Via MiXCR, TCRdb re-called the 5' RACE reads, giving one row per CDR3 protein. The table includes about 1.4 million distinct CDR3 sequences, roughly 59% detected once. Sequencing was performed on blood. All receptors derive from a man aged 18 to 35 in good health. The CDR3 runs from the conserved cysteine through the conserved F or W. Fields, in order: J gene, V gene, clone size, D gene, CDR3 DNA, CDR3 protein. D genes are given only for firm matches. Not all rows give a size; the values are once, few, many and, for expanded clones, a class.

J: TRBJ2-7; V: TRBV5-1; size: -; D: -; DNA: TGCGCCAGCAACTCGGGAGGACAGGGAACCGACGAGCAGTACTTC; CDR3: CASNSGGQGTDEQYF
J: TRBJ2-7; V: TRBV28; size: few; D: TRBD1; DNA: TGTGCCAGCTATACCATTATGGGACAGGGGGACTACGAGCAGTACTTC; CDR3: CASYTIMGQGDYEQYF
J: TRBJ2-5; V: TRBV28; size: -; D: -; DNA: TGTGCCAGCCAAGGACGGAGCACGGGGGAGACCCAGTACTTC; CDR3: CASQGRSTGETQYF
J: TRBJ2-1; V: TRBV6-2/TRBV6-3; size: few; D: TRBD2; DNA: TGTGCCAGCAGAGAAGCGGGAGGGAGGAATGAGCAGTTCTTC; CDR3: CASREAGGRNEQFF
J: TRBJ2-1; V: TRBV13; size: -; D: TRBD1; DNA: TGTGCCAGCAGCCGGACAGGGGGCGTCAATGAGCAGTTCTTC; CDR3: CASSRTGGVNEQFF
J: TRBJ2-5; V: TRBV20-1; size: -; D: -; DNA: TGCAGTGCTAGTGATGTCGAGACCCAGTACTTC; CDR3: CSASDVETQYF
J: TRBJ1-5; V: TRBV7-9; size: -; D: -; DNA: TGTGCCAGCAGCTTCGGGGGAAATAGCAATCAGCCCCAGCATTTT; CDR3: CASSFGGNSNQPQHF
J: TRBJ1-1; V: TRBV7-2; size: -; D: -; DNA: TGTGCCAGCAGCTTAACCGCCGGTGGAGGCGAAGCTTTCTTT; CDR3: CASSLTAGGGEAFF
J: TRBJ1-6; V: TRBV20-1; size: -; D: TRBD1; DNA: TGCAGTGCTAGGGATGGGGGACAGCTCCCAGAGAATTCACCCCTCCACTTT; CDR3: CSARDGGQLPENSPLHF
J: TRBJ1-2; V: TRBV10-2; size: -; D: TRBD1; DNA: TGCGCCAGCAGTGGGGGGACAGACGCACTGATGGCCTATGGCTACACCTTC; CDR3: CASSGGTDALMAYGYTF
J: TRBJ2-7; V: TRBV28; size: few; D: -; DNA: TGTGCCATCAAAGAGGGGACAAATAACTACGAGCAGTACTTC; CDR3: CAIKEGTNNYEQYF
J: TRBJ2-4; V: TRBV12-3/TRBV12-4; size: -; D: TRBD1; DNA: TGTGCCAGCAGTTTAGTTCCAGGGGGAAACATTCAGTACTTC; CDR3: CASSLVPGGNIQYF
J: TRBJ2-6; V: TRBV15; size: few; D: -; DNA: TGTGCCACCAGCAGAAGTACAGGGTTCGGGGCCAACGTCCTGACTTTC; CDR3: CATSRSTGFGANVLTF